A few counts support the clone carrying this T cell receptor (beta chain). Per the original methods: The authors estimated nucleated cell counts from reference gene primer amplification. Sequencing used immunoSEQ multiplex PCR; TCRdb keeps in-frame clones, though not all of them. The V and J calls and clone size are taken from that table; D and trimming were inferred from the DNA. Of more than 110,000 clones listed, approximately 83% were seen once; the top ten hold under 5%. The record originates from a study of blood T cell repertoires in COVID-19. The CDR3 has 14 residues. Trimming removed 1 base at V and 2 bases at J, with 8 bases between. Germline CDR1 is SGHTA and CDR2 is FQGTGA.

J is TRBJ1-1 and V is TRBV7-3; no clear D gene. Source material: peripheral blood. This TCR derives from an older woman with acute or convalescent COVID-19. The CDR3 reads CASSLSPFNTEAFF. In DNA, the CDR3 is TGTGCCAGCAGCTTAAGTCCGTTTAACACTGAAGCTTTCTTT.